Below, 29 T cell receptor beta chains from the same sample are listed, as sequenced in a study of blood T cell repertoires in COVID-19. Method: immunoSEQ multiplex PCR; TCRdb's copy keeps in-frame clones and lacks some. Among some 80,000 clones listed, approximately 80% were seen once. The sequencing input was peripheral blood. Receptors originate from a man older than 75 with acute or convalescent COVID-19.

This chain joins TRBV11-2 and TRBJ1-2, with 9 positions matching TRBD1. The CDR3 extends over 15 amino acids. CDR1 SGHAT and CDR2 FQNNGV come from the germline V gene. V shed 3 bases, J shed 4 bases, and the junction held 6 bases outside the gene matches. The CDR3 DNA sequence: TGTGCCAGCAGCTTGGGGACAGGGATTTTCTATGGCTACACCTTC. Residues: CASSLGTGIFYGYTF.

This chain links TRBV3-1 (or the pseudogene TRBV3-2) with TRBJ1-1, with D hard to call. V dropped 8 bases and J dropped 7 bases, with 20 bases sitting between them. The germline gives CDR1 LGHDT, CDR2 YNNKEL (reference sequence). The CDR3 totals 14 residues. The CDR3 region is CASHRTGRYGEAFF. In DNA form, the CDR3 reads TGTGCCAGCCACCGGACGGGGAGATATGGTGAAGCTTTCTTT.

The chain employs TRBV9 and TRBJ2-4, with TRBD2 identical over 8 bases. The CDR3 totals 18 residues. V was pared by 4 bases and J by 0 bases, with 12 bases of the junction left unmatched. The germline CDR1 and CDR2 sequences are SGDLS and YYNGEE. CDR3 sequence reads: CASSQKAGGQIAKNIQYF. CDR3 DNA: TGTGCCAGCAGCCAAAAGGCGGGGGGTCAGATAGCCAAAAACATTCAGTACTTC.

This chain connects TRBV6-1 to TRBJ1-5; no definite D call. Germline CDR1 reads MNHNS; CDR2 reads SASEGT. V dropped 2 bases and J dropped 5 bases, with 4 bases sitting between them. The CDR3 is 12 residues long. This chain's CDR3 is CASSELYQPQHF. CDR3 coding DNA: TGTGCCAGCAGTGAACTCTATCAGCCCCAGCATTTT.

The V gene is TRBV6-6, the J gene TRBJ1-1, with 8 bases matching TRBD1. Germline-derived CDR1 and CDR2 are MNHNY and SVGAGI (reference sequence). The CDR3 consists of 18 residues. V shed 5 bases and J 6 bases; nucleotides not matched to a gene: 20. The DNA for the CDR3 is TGTGCCAGCAGTCCCCTGGCGGCAGGGGGCACGAAGAGGTCTGAAGCTTTCTTT. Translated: CASSPLAAGGTKRSEAFF.

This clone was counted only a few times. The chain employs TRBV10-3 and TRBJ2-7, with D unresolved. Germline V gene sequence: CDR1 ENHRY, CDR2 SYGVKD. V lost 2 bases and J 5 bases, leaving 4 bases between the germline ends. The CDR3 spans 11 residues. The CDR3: CAISEGHEQYF. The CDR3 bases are TGTGCCATCAGTGAGGGCCACGAGCAGTACTTC.

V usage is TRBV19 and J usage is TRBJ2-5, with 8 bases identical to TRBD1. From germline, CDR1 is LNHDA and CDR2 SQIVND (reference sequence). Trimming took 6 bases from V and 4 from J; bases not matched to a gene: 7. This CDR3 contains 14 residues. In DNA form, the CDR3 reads TGTGCCAGTAGCCGGACAGGGTTTGGAGAGACCCAGTACTTC. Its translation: CASSRTGFGETQYF.

The CDR3 loop is CASSVGGAGGPIGTQYF. The CDR3 nucleotides are TGTGCCAGCAGCGTAGGAGGAGCGGGGGGCCCTATTGGGACCCAGTACTTC. J is TRBJ2-5 and V is TRBV9; 9 bases are a match to TRBD2. Germline loops: CDR1 SGDLS, CDR2 YYNGEE. The length of the CDR3 is 17 residues. V trimming: 0 bases; J trimming: 7 bases; junction bases outside the gene matches: 13.

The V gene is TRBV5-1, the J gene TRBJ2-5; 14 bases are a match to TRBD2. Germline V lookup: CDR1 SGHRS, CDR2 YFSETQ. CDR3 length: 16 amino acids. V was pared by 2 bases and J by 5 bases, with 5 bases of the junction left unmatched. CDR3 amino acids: CASSFGLAGGLETQYF. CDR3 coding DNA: TGCGCCAGCAGCTTCGGACTAGCGGGGGGTCTCGAGACCCAGTACTTC.

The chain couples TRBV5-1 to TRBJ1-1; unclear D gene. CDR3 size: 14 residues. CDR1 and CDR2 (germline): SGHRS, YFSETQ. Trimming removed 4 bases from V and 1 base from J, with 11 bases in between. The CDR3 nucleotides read TGCGCCAGCAGCCTCCGGCGAGGGAACACTGAAGCTTTCTTT. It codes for CASSLRRGNTEAFF.

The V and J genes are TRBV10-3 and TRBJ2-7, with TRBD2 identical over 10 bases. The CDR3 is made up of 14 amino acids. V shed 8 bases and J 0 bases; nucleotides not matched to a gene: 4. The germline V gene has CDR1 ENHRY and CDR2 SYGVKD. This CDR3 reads CAIGLAASSYEQYF. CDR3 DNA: TGTGCCATCGGACTAGCGGCTAGCTCCTACGAGCAGTACTTC.

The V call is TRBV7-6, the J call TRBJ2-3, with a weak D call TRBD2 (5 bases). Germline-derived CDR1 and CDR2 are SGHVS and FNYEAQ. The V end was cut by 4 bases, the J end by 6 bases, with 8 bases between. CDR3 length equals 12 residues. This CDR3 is CASSSQRDTQYF. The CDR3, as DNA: TGTGCCAGCAGCTCCCAGCGGGATACGCAGTATTTT.

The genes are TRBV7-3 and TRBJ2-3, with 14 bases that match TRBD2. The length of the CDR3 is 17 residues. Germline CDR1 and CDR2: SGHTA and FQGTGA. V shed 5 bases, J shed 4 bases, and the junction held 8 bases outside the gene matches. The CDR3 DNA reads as TGTGCCAGCAGCCCCCGACTAGCGGGGGGGCCCCCAGATACGCAGTATTTT. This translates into CASSPRLAGGPPDTQYF.

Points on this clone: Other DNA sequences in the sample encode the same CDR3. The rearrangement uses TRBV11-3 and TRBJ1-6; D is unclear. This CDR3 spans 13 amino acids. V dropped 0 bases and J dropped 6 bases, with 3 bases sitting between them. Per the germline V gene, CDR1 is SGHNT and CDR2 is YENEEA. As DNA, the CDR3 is TGTGCCAGCAGCTTAGAGGCTAATTCACCCCTCCACTTT. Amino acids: CASSLEANSPLHF. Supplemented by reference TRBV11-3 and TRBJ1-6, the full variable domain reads EAGVVQSPRYKIIEKKQPVAFWCNPISGHNTLYWYLQNLGQGPELLIRYENEEAVDDSQLPKDRFSAERLKGVDSTLKIQPAELGDSAVYLCASSLEANSPLHFGNGTRLTVT.

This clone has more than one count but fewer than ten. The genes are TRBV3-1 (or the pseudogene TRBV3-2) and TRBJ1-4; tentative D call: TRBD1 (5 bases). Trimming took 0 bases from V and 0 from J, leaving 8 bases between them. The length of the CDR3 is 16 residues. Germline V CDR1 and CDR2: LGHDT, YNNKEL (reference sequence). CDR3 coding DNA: TGTGCCAGCAGCCAAGAAGGGGCAGCAACTAATGAAAAACTGTTTTTT. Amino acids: CASSQEGAATNEKLFF.

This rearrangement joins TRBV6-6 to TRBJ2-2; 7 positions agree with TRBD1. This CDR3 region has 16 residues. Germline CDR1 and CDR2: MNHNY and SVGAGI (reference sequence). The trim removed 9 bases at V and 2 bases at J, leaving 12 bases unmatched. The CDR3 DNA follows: TGTGCCAGTACGCCTTCGGGACAGATTAACACCGGGGAGCTGTTTTTT. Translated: CASTPSGQINTGELFF.

The CDR3 reads CASSPGQPFNSPLHF. The CDR3 region has the DNA TGTGCCAGCTCACCCGGACAGCCCTTTAATTCACCCCTCCACTTT. V and J are TRBV18 and TRBJ1-6, with D tentatively TRBD1 (6 bases). Germline V CDR1 and CDR2: KGHSH, LQKENI. V was cut by 3 bases and J by 6 bases, with 12 bases left in between. The CDR3 has 15 amino acids.

The CDR3 here is CASSYSKGAANSPLHF. The CDR3 nucleotides are TGTGCCAGCAGTTACTCGAAAGGGGCTGCTAATTCACCCCTCCACTTT. The V gene is TRBV6-2 or TRBV6-3, the J gene TRBJ1-6, with D maybe TRBD1 (5 bases). Germline-derived CDR1 and CDR2 are MNHEY and SVGEGT. The CDR3 sequence is 16 residues long. With 0 bases removed from V and 6 bases from J, the gap between germline ends came to 12 bases.

The CDR3 region is CASSPYDRSRAEAFF. CDR3 DNA sequence: TGCGCCAGCAGCCCTTACGACAGGTCTAGGGCTGAAGCTTTCTTT. The chain uses TRBV5-1 and TRBJ1-1; D possibly corresponds to TRBD1 (6 bases). Germline lookup yields CDR1 SGHRS and CDR2 YFSETQ. CDR3 size: 15 residues. V dropped 4 bases and J dropped 6 bases, with 19 bases sitting between them.

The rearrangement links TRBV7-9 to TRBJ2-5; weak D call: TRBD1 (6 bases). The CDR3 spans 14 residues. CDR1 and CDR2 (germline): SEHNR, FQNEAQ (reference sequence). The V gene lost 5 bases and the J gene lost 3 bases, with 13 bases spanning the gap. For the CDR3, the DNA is TGTGCCAGCAGCACCGGGACACTTGAAGAGACCCAGTACTTC. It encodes CASSTGTLEETQYF.

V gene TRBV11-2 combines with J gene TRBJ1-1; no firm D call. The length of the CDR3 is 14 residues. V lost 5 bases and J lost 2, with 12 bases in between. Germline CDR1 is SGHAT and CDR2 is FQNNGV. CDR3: CASSLYEGNTEAFF. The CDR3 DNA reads TGTGCCAGCAGCCTTTATGAGGGAAACACTGAAGCTTTCTTT.

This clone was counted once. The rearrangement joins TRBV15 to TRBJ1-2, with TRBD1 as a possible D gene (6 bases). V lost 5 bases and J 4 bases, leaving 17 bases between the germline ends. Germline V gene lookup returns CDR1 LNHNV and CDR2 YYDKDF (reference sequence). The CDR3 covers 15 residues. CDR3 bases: TGTGCCACCAGCGATGGAGGACAGCCTTTCTATGGCTACACCTTC. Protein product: CATSDGGQPFYGYTF.

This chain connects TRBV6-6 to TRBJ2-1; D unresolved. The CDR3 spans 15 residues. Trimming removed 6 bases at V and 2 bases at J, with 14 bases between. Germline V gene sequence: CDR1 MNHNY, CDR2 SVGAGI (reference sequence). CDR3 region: CASSVESQAYNEQFF. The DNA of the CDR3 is TGTGCCAGCAGCGTCGAGTCGCAGGCCTACAATGAGCAGTTCTTC.

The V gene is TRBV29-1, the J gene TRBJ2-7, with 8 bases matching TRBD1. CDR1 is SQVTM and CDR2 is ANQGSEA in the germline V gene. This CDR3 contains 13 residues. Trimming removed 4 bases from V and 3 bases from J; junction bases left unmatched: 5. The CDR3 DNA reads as TGCAGCGTTGGGACACAGGGGGGCTACGAGCAGTACTTC. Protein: CSVGTQGGYEQYF.

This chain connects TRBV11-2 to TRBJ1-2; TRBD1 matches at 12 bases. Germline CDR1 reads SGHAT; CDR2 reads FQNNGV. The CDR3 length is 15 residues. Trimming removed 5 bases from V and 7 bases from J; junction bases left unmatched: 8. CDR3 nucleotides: TGTGCCAGCAGCCCAACGGGGACAGGGGGCTCTGGCTACACCTTC. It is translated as CASSPTGTGGSGYTF.

CDR3 residues: CASSQGTQGHGYTF. The CDR3 DNA reads as TGTGCCAGCAGCCAAGGAACACAGGGGCATGGCTACACCTTC. V and J are TRBV3-1 (or the pseudogene TRBV3-2) and TRBJ1-2, with TRBD1 matching 7 bases. Germline CDR1 reads LGHDT; CDR2 reads YNNKEL (reference sequence). The CDR3 covers 14 residues. V shed 1 base, J shed 6 bases, and the junction held 5 bases outside the gene matches.

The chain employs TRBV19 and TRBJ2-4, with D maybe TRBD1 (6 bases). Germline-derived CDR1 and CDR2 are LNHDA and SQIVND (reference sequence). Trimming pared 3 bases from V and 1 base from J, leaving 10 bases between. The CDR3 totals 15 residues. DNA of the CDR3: TGTGCCAGTAGTATTTACAGGGACGCCAAAAACATTCAGTACTTC. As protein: CASSIYRDAKNIQYF. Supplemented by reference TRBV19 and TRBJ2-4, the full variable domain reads DGGITQSPKYLFRKEGQNVTLSCEQNLNHDAMYWYRQDPGQGLRLIYYSQIVNDFQKGDIAEGYSVSREKKESFPLTVTSAQKNPTAFYLCASSIYRDAKNIQYFGAGTRLSVL.

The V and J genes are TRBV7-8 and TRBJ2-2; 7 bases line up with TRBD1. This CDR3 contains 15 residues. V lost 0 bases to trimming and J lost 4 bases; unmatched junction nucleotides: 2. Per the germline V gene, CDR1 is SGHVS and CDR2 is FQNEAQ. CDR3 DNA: TGTGCCAGCAGCTTAGCGGGGACAGTCACCGGGGAGCTGTTTTTT. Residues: CASSLAGTVTGELFF.

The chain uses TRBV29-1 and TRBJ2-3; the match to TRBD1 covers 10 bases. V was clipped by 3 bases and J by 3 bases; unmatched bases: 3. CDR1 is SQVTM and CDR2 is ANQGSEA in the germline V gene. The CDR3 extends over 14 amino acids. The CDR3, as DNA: TGCAGCGTTGAGCGGACAGGGGGAACAGATACGCAGTATTTT. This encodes CSVERTGGTDTQYF.